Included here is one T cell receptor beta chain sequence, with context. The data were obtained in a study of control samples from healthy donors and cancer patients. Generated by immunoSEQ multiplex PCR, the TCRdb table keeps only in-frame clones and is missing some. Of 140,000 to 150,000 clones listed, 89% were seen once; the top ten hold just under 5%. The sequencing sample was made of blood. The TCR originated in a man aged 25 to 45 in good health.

The CDR3 protein is CASSDSRSTDTQYF. The DNA for the CDR3 is TGTGCCAGCAGCGATAGTCGGAGCACAGATACGCAGTATTTT. J is TRBJ2-3 and V is TRBV5-4; unclear D gene. Germline CDR1 and CDR2: SGHNT and YYREEE (reference sequence). The CDR3 length is 14 residues. V lost 4 bases and J 0 bases, leaving 9 bases between the germline ends.